The following is a TCR beta chain sequence with its context. What it binds is unknown. The entry originates in a study of cytomegalovirus exposure and HLA in healthy donors. Regarding the study as a whole: Specificity of a few CMV-associated chains for CMV antigens was verified in vitro.

The CDR3 contains 16 residues. The V gene's germline CDR1 is LNHDA and CDR2 SQIVND (reference sequence). The ends were cut back, 2 bases at V and 9 bases at J, with 17 bases in the middle. Amplification used 60 Vbeta primers and 13 Jbeta primers. TCRdb's table, derived via immunoSEQ multiplex PCR, lists solely in-frame clones and lacks some. The table has 150,000 to 200,000 clones, roughly 80% seen once. Source material: PBMCs. The chain employs TRBV19 and TRBJ1-6, with TRBD1 as a possible D gene (5 bases). This TCR derives from a boy aged 5-17 years in good health and CMV-seronegative. CDR3 sequence reads: CASSIRGSGVGSPLHF. The CDR3 nucleotides read TGTGCCAGTAGTATACGGGGGTCTGGAGTAGGTTCACCCCTCCACTTT.